The clone carrying this T cell receptor (beta chain) showed up just once. Donors, healthy HIV-negative adults, lacked recent acute infections or vaccinations. The sample originates from a study of shared clonotypes between healthy human individuals. Study information: The cohort had a couple of women and a few men, ages 18 to 49. CD4 naive cells filled three plates per donor, CD4 memory three, CD8 naive two and CD8 memory one.

The CDR3 consists of 13 residues. Germline V gives CDR1 SGHVS, CDR2 FNYEAQ. The V end lost 2 bases, the J end lost 8 bases, and 12 bases lay between the germline ends. Repertoires were generated with immunoSEQ multiplex PCR, while TCRdb's copy carries only in-frame clones and drops some. This table holds about 1 million clones, around 82% found once. The rearrangement joins TRBV7-6 to TRBJ1-2; D is unresolved. The sequenced sample consisted of memory CD4+ T cells from PBMCs. The subset here: CD45RA-negative fraction. This sequence was found in a man aged 18 to 30 in good health. Some clones in this sample may be carry-over from other donors' samples. CDR3 DNA sequence: TGTGCCAGCAGCTTACCCGAAGGTCTGGGCTACACCTTC. It translates to CASSLPEGLGYTF.